The sequence of this T cell receptor beta chain was determined in a study of blood T cell repertoires in COVID-19. Looking at the study overall: The study drew acute and convalescent COVID-19 samples from the United States, Italy and Spain. PBMCs, B-cell-depleted T cells, or T cells were the source of the cDNA or gDNA that made up the material.

As processed by the authors: The authors estimated nucleated cell counts from reference gene primer amplification. The data were produced by immunoSEQ multiplex PCR, yet TCRdb's version contains in-frame clones alone and is incomplete. D and trimming come from the DNA, and the V and J calls and clone size come from that table. The data contain under 150,000 clones, roughly four fifths of them seen just once; the ten biggest clones take up 8.8%. There are 13 residues in the CDR3. Germline CDR1 SNHLY, CDR2 FYNNEI. V shed 3 bases and J shed 10 bases, with 13 bases lying between them. The receptor was derived from a woman aged 80 or over in a cohort sampled during active or convalescent COVID-19. V and J are TRBV2 and TRBJ2-1, with D possibly TRBD1 on 5 matching bases. The specimen sequenced was peripheral blood. This CDR3 is CASSDSRVSEQFF. The CDR3 DNA sequence: TGTGCCAGCAGTGATAGCAGGGTATCGGAGCAGTTCTTC.